These 3 T cell receptor beta chains share one sample of origin, sequenced in a study of blood T cell repertoires in COVID-19. Sequencing was performed with immunoSEQ multiplex PCR; in TCRdb, only in-frame clones are kept and a portion is missing. The profile shows 250,000 or so clones, around 93% of them singletons. The sample consisted of PBMCs or T cells enriched from blood (not recorded which). The receptors stem from a middle-aged man who had been exposed to COVID-19.

The chain uses TRBV7-9 and TRBJ1-1; 9 bases fit TRBD1. J gave up 0 bases and V 5 bases, and 4 bases lay outside the gene matches. The CDR3 spans 15 residues. CDR1 is SEHNR and CDR2 is FQNEAQ in the germline V gene (reference sequence). Here the CDR3 reads CASSQGQGLNTEAFF. In DNA, the CDR3 is TGTGCCAGCAGCCAGGGACAGGGACTGAACACTGAAGCTTTCTTT.

This sequence joins TRBV27 and TRBJ1-6; no clear D. The V gene's germline CDR1 is MNHEY and CDR2 SMNVEV (reference sequence). CDR3 length: 15 amino acids. The V and J ends lost 5 bases and 7 bases respectively, with 15 bases between them. CDR3 amino acids: CASSRLTDNNSPLHF. The CDR3 region has the DNA TGTGCCAGCAGTCGCCTCACAGATAACAATTCACCCCTCCACTTT.

The chain links TRBV2 to TRBJ2-2, with 9 positions matching TRBD1. V shed 6 bases and J 4 bases; nucleotides not matched to a gene: 9. The germline gives CDR1 SNHLY, CDR2 FYNNEI. The CDR3 is 16 residues long. The CDR3 DNA is TGTGCCAGCAGCATTACAGGGGGCTCTGGCACCGGGGAGCTGTTTTTT. Translating it yields CASSITGGSGTGELFF.